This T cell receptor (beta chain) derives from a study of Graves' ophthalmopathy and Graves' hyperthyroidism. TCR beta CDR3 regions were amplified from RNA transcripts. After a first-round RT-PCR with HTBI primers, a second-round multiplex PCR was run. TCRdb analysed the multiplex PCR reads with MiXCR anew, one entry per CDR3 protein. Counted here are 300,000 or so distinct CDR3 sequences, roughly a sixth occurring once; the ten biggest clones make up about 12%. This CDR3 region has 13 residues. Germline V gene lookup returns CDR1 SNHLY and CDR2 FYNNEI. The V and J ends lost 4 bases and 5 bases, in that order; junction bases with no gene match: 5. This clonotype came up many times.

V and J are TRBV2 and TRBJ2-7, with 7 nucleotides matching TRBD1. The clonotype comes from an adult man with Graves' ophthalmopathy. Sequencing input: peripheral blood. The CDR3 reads CASSGQGPHEQYF. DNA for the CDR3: TGTGCCAGCAGTGGACAGGGTCCACACGAGCAGTACTTC.